Listed below are T cell receptor beta chains from one sample, sequenced in a study of OX40 agonist ivuxolimab in advanced cancers. TCRdb's copy holds only in-frame clones and misses some; the assay was immunoSEQ multiplex PCR. This sample has under 70,000 clones, with around 90% found just once. The sample in question was CD4+ or CD8+ T cells sorted from blood, obtained in a trial of the OX40 agonist ivuxolimab. The source is an adult with an advanced solid tumor such as melanoma, head and neck, liver or kidney cancer. Both conserved end residues are part of each CDR3. Fields, in order: J gene, clone size, V gene, D gene, CDR3 protein, CDR3 DNA. A D gene is named only where the DNA matches it firmly. A row's size may be missing; if present it is once, few, many or a size class.

J: TRBJ2-3
size: NA
V: TRBV6-5
D: NA
CDR3: CASRRDSTDTQYF
DNA: TGTGCCAGCAGGCGGGACAGCACAGATACGCAGTATTTT

J: TRBJ2-2
size: NA
V: TRBV25-1
D: TRBD2
CDR3: CASSPGLAVTPYTGELFF
DNA: TGTGCCAGCAGCCCGGGACTAGCGGTCACGCCCTATACCGGGGAGCTGTTTTTT

J: TRBJ1-1
size: NA
V: TRBV2
D: TRBD1
CDR3: CASKGQLNTEAFF
DNA: TGTGCCAGCAAGGGACAGTTGAACACTGAAGCTTTCTTT

J: TRBJ2-7
size: NA
V: TRBV5-5
D: NA
CDR3: CASSRQQGAHEQYF
DNA: TGTGCCAGCAGCCGACAACAGGGAGCCCACGAGCAGTACTTC

J: TRBJ2-7
size: NA
V: TRBV10-3
D: NA
CDR3: CAITPGRQTYEQYF
DNA: TGTGCCATCACGCCGGGCAGGCAAACCTACGAGCAGTACTTC

J: TRBJ1-1
size: few
V: TRBV28
D: NA
CDR3: CASSSRDWAFF
DNA: TGTGCCAGCAGTTCTAGGGACTGGGCTTTCTTT

J: TRBJ1-1
size: many
V: TRBV18
D: NA
CDR3: CASSPPLPGAWVNTEAFF
DNA: TGTGCCAGCTCACCACCGCTTCCAGGGGCCTGGGTGAACACTGAAGCTTTCTTT

J: TRBJ2-2
size: NA
V: TRBV12-5
D: TRBD1
CDR3: CASGTAGTGELFF
DNA: TGTGCTAGCGGGACAGCTGGCACCGGGGAGCTGTTTTTT

J: TRBJ1-1
size: few
V: TRBV7-9
D: NA
CDR3: CASSPDASNTEAFF
DNA: TGTGCCAGCAGCCCTGACGCCAGTAACACTGAAGCTTTCTTT

J: TRBJ2-7
size: NA
V: TRBV14
D: TRBD2
CDR3: CASSPFWTSGRNEQYF
DNA: TGTGCCAGCAGCCCCTTCTGGACTAGCGGGAGGAACGAGCAGTACTTC

J: TRBJ1-2
size: NA
V: TRBV5-1
D: NA
CDR3: CASSEDSSNYGYTF
DNA: TGCGCCAGCAGCGAGGACAGTTCTAACTATGGCTACACCTTC

J: TRBJ2-5
size: NA
V: TRBV18
D: NA
CDR3: CASCRSNQETQYF
DNA: TGTGCCAGCTGCCGGAGCAACCAAGAAACCCAGTACTTC

J: TRBJ1-1
size: once
V: TRBV15
D: NA
CDR3: CATSRDQGTEAFF
DNA: TGTGCCACCAGCAGAGATCAGGGTACTGAAGCTTTCTTT

J: TRBJ2-7
size: once
V: TRBV6-5
D: NA
CDR3: CASSLPGPTYEQYF
DNA: TGTGCCAGCAGCCTACCGGGCCCGACCTACGAGCAGTACTTC

J: TRBJ1-1
size: NA
V: TRBV7-9
D: NA
CDR3: CASSLTQAGAAFF
DNA: TGTGCCAGCAGCTTAACACAGGCGGGGGCAGCTTTCTTT

J: TRBJ2-5
size: NA
V: TRBV5-1
D: TRBD1
CDR3: CASSPDRDWKETQYF
DNA: TGCGCCAGCAGCCCGGACAGGGATTGGAAGGAGACCCAGTACTTC

J: TRBJ2-7
size: NA
V: TRBV21-1
D: NA
CDR3: CATPNPDGTYEQYF
DNA: TGTGCCACCCCCAATCCGGACGGGACCTACGAGCAGTACTTC

J: TRBJ2-2
size: NA
V: TRBV7-2
D: NA
CDR3: CASSYVSNTGELFF
DNA: TGTGCCAGCAGCTATGTTTCGAACACCGGGGAGCTGTTTTTT

J: TRBJ2-5
size: NA
V: TRBV5-6
D: NA
CDR3: CASSLGGLAVQETQYF
DNA: TGTGCCAGCAGCTTGGGGGGGCTAGCGGTCCAAGAGACCCAGTACTTC

J: TRBJ2-1
size: NA
V: TRBV11-2
D: NA
CDR3: CASSSGPNNEQFF
DNA: TGTGCCAGCAGCTCGGGGCCCAACAATGAGCAGTTCTTC

J: TRBJ1-5
size: NA
V: TRBV19
D: NA
CDR3: CASSIGRSRNQPQHF
DNA: TGTGCCAGTAGTATCGGCCGCTCTAGGAATCAGCCCCAGCATTTT

J: TRBJ2-5
size: NA
V: TRBV6-1
D: NA
CDR3: CASRSQETQYF
DNA: TGTGCCAGTAGGTCCCAAGAGACCCAGTACTTC

J: TRBJ2-3
size: NA
V: TRBV2
D: NA
CDR3: CASSEAGSGTQYF
DNA: TGTGCCAGCAGTGAGGCAGGGTCTGGTACGCAGTATTTT

J: TRBJ1-4
size: once
V: TRBV5-6
D: TRBD1
CDR3: CASSRGHGQGGIDEKLFF
DNA: TGTGCCAGCAGCCGGGGGCATGGACAGGGTGGGATTGATGAAAAACTGTTTTTT

J: TRBJ1-4
size: NA
V: TRBV5-1
D: TRBD1
CDR3: CASSSPGQGGEKLFF
DNA: TGCGCCAGCAGCTCTCCGGGACAGGGGGGTGAAAAACTGTTTTTT

J: TRBJ2-7
size: once
V: TRBV9
D: NA
CDR3: CASSVGWGDNYEQYF
DNA: TGTGCCAGCAGCGTAGGGTGGGGAGACAACTACGAGCAGTACTTC

J: TRBJ2-6
size: NA
V: TRBV5-8
D: NA
CDR3: CASSPWGQLGTSSGANVLTF
DNA: TGTGCCAGCAGCCCATGGGGACAACTAGGTACCAGCTCTGGGGCCAACGTCCTGACTTTC

J: TRBJ2-1
size: once
V: TRBV18
D: NA
CDR3: CASSLSSDDYNEQFF
DNA: TGTGCCAGCTCACTGTCAAGCGACGACTACAATGAGCAGTTCTTC

J: TRBJ1-1
size: NA
V: TRBV25-1
D: NA
CDR3: CATVRGMGDPEAFF
DNA: TGTGCCACCGTGAGGGGTATGGGGGACCCTGAAGCTTTCTTT